This entry lists 6 T cell receptor beta chains sequenced from one sample in a study of T cells in women clearing cervical HPV infection. The table came from immunoSEQ multiplex PCR; TCRdb's copy has only in-frame clones and leaves some out. The sample's table shows approximately 25,000 clones. The sequenced material came from blood buffy coat. The receptor source for this set is a woman between 18 and 75 years old with a cervical HPV16 infection that either progressed to CIN3+ or cleared (not recorded which).

A remark on this clone: The sequence runs out 3 residues before the end of the CDR3; the remainder is reconstructed from the germline J gene. The V gene is TRBV19, the J gene TRBJ2-4; 9 bases match TRBD1. With 5 bases clipped from V and 0 bases from J, the junction kept 5 bases outside the gene matches. Germline-derived CDR1 and CDR2 are LNHDA and SQIVND (reference sequence). The CDR3 sequence is 16 residues long. The sequenced CDR3 bases are TGTGCCAGTAGTCTCCGACAGGGGGTAGCCAAAAACATT. Protein sequence: CASSLRQGVAKNI. The entire CDR3 reads CASSLRQGVAKNIQYF.

The DNA read from the CDR3 is TGTGCCAGCAGCTTAGAGGGGTTAACTAATGAC. Amino acid sequence: CASSLEGLTND. The entire CDR3 reads CASSLEGLTNDYTF. The rearrangement uses TRBV7-9 and TRBJ1-2; possibly TRBD1 for D (5 bases). Read data end 3 residues before the CDR3 end; the end is taken from the germline J gene. Germline CDR1 is SEHNR and CDR2 is FQNEAQ (reference sequence). The CDR3 runs to 14 residues.

Remarks on this clone: One end of the junction does not line up with germline, which may come from a read error. Different DNA sequences within this sample yield the same CDR3. The part of the CDR3 DNA that was read is TGTGCCAGCTCCCCACCCGCCGGACTAGCGGGATCCCGCTCCTACGAG. It translates to CASSPPAGLAGSRSYE. The entire CDR3 sequence reads CASSPPAGLAGSRSYEQYF. V usage is TRBV18 and J usage is TRBJ2-7, with 12 bases that match TRBD2. The CDR3 end lies 3 residues beyond the end of the read and is filled in from the germline J gene. This CDR3 is built from 19 residues. Germline assignment: CDR1 KGHSH and CDR2 LQKENI.

As regards this clone: The read falls 3 residues short of the CDR3 end, and the missing part is taken from the germline J gene. The chain combines TRBV5-4 with TRBJ2-1; 7 nucleotides agree with TRBD1. CDR1 is SGHNT and CDR2 is YYREEE in the germline V gene (reference sequence). Trimming took 0 bases from V and 4 from J; bases not matched to a gene: 7. CDR3 size: 16 residues. Incomplete CDR3 DNA: TGTGCCAGCAGCTTGGCCAGGACAGGTCCTTACAATGAG. Protein product: CASSLARTGPYNE. The full CDR3 reads CASSLARTGPYNEQFF.

About this clone: Read sequence stops 3 residues before the CDR3 end, and the germline J gene provides the missing end. V gene TRBV11-3 combines with J gene TRBJ2-1; 11 positions agree with TRBD2. The CDR3 length is 15 residues. The ends lost 5 bases at V and 5 bases at J; junction bases unmatched: 5. Germline values: CDR1 SGHNT, CDR2 YENEEA. The part of the CDR3 DNA that was read is TGTGCCAGCAGCCCCCAGACTAGCGGGAACAATGAG. As protein: CASSPQTSGNNE. The entire CDR3 reads CASSPQTSGNNEQFF.

A note on this clone: Read coverage stops 3 residues before the CDR3 terminus; the germline J gene supplies the remainder. The V call is TRBV5-6, the J call TRBJ2-7; the match to TRBD1 covers 7 bases. Losses at the gene ends were 2 bases for V and 3 bases for J; bases not matched to a gene: 5. CDR3 length: 14 amino acids. CDR1 and CDR2 (germline): SGHDT, YYEEEE. The CDR3 DNA, read in part, is TGTGCCAGCAGCTTCAAGGGGGCACGCTACGAG. Its translation is CASSFKGARYE. The entire CDR3 protein reads CASSFKGARYEQYF.